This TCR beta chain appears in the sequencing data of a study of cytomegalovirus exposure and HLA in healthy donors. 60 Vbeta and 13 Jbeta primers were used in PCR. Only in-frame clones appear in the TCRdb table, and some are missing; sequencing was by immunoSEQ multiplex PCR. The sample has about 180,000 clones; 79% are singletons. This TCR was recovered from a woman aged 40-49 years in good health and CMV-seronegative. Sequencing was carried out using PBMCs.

In DNA, the CDR3 is TGTGCCAGCAGCCAAGAGTCACAGGGGATTGCTTTCTTT. Protein sequence: CASSQESQGIAFF. The rearrangement links TRBV14 to TRBJ1-1, with 7 bases that match TRBD1. This CDR3 is built from 13 residues. CDR1 SGHDN and CDR2 FVKESK come from the germline V gene. With V trimmed by 0 bases and J by 11 bases, 6 bases remained unmatched.